A single sample is the source of the 27 T cell receptor beta chains below, sequenced in a study of CD8 T cells in ankylosing spondylitis. TCRdb fed the 5' RACE reads into MiXCR, producing one record per CDR3 protein. The sample holds 150,000 to 200,000 distinct CDR3 sequences; approximately 10% are singletons and the top ten take almost 30%. Sequencing input: blood, either unsorted or a sorted T cell fraction (not recorded which). All receptors come from a male donor with ankylosing spondylitis or in good health (not recorded which).

To note about this clonotype: A much larger clone lies a single base off, so this may be a read error. The chain joins TRBV4-3 to TRBJ1-2; TRBD1 matches 7 bases. This CDR3 is built from 16 residues. From germline, CDR1 is LGHNA and CDR2 YSLEER. CDR3 DNA: TGCGACAGCAGCCGAACCTCGGGACAGCTTAACTATGGCTACACCTTC. It translates to CDSSRTSGQLNYGYTF.

V and J are TRBV5-1 and TRBJ2-7; 8 bases fit TRBD2. With 0 bases clipped from V and 6 bases from J, the junction kept 11 bases outside the gene matches. This CDR3 spans 16 amino acids. CDR1 is SGHRS and CDR2 is YFSETQ in the germline V gene. The DNA for the CDR3 is TGCGCCAGCAGCTTGGCCAGCGGGAGTGATATATCCGAGCAGTACTTC. Translated, it gives CASSLASGSDISEQYF.

Turning to this clonotype: A much larger clone sits a single nucleotide away, making a read error possible. The J gene is TRBJ2-5, the V gene TRBV12-3 or TRBV12-4; 11 bases map to TRBD2. V was pared by 5 bases and J by 4 bases, with 3 bases of the junction left unmatched. The CDR3 contains 14 residues. The CDR3 DNA follows: TGTGCCAGCAGTCTTAGCGGGGGGGCAGAGACCCAGTACTTC. Translating it yields CASSLSGGAETQYF.

This clonotype was counted only a few times. J is TRBJ1-5 and V is TRBV12-3 or TRBV12-4; 8 positions agree with TRBD1. This CDR3 comprises 17 residues. The J segment lost 4 bases and the V segment lost 2 bases, leaving 10 bases of the junction unmatched. For the CDR3, the DNA is TGTGCCAGCAGTTTATGGGCAGGGGGCGTCGGAAATCAGCCCCAGCATTTT. It encodes CASSLWAGGVGNQPQHF.

In its sample, this clonotype was seen a few times. The chain carries TRBV10-3 and TRBJ1-5; maybe TRBD1 (6 bases). The CDR3 covers 17 residues. Germline CDR1 reads ENHRY; CDR2 reads SYGVKD. V was pared by 6 bases and J by 0 bases, with 18 bases between. CDR3 DNA: TGTGCCATCAGGAGGGAGGGGGAAAACTATAGCAATCAGCCCCAGCATTTT. Its protein is CAIRREGENYSNQPQHF.

J is TRBJ2-7 and V is TRBV20-1; D not certain. The CDR3 extends over 13 amino acids. Between the trimmed V and J ends, which lost 1 base and 3 bases, there was a span of 10 bases. Looked up from germline, CDR1 is DFQATT and CDR2 is SNEGSKA (reference sequence). The CDR3 sequence: CSARGDSYYEQYF. CDR3 nucleotides: TGCAGTGCTAGAGGAGACTCCTACTACGAGCAGTACTTC.

The chain joins TRBV7-2 to TRBJ1-1; possible D gene TRBD1, 5 bases. V dropped 1 base and J dropped 4 bases, with 13 bases sitting between them. This CDR3 has 15 amino acids. The germline V gene has CDR1 SGHTA and CDR2 FQGNSA. The CDR3 DNA sequence: TGTGCCAGCAGCTTAGTTGGGGCGGGGGGCACTGAAGCTTTCTTT. This codes for CASSLVGAGGTEAFF.

This clonotype came up many times. The chain links TRBV10-3 to TRBJ1-6, with unresolved D. The CDR3 is made up of 15 amino acids. V lost 3 bases and J lost 5, with 11 bases in between. CDR1 ENHRY and CDR2 SYGVKD come from the germline V gene. As DNA, the CDR3 is TGTGCCATCAGTGAAACAGACATCGATAATTCACCCCTCCACTTT. Translation gives CAISETDIDNSPLHF.

This clonotype was picked up many times. The chain has TRBV5-1 and TRBJ2-1; 12 positions match TRBD2. V dropped 2 bases and J dropped 1; count of bases not matched to a gene: 7. CDR1 SGHRS and CDR2 YFSETQ come from the germline V gene. The CDR3 covers 18 residues. The CDR3 protein is CASSFRLLAGGSYNEQFF. The CDR3 bases are TGCGCCAGCAGCTTTAGGTTACTAGCGGGAGGTTCCTACAATGAGCAGTTCTTC.

This clonotype occurred a few times. The gene calls are TRBV15 and TRBJ2-5; possibly TRBD1 for D (6 bases). This CDR3 has 16 residues. Germline CDR1 LNHNV, CDR2 YYDKDF (reference sequence). The ends were cut back, 6 bases at V and 3 bases at J, with 20 bases in the middle. CDR3 protein: CATSWTTGTQEETQYF. The DNA for the CDR3 is TGTGCCACCAGTTGGACGACCGGGACACAGGAAGAGACCCAGTACTTC.

V is TRBV7-6 and J is TRBJ2-1, with D possibly matching TRBD2 (5 bases). V gave up 4 bases and J gave up 10 bases, with 14 bases separating them. Germline V CDR1 and CDR2: SGHVS, FNYEAQ. The CDR3 runs to 13 residues. The CDR3 here is CASSSRAAGEQFF. The CDR3 DNA reads TGTGCCAGCAGCTCCAGAGCGGCCGGGGAGCAGTTCTTC.

This clonotype came up many times. This chain joins TRBV12-3 or TRBV12-4 and TRBJ1-1; TRBD1 is a possible D gene (6 bases). V lost 5 bases and J 2 bases, leaving 12 bases between the germline ends. The CDR3 loop spans 14 amino acids. CDR3 bases: TGTGCCAGCAGTAAACGGACAGTTAACACTGAAGCTTTCTTT. Translated: CASSKRTVNTEAFF.

This clonotype was observed at least ten times. The chain employs TRBV5-6 and TRBJ1-5; the D is unclear. The V and J ends lost 2 bases and 5 bases respectively, with 5 bases between them. This CDR3 is built from 12 residues. Germline V gene data show CDR1 as SGHDT and CDR2 as YYEEEE. CDR3 DNA sequence: TGTGCCAGCAGCTTAAGGGATCAGCCCCAGCATTTT. Translating gives CASSLRDQPQHF.

This clonotype was counted at least ten times. The rearrangement links TRBV7-9 to TRBJ1-1, with D perhaps TRBD1 (6 bases). There are 15 residues in the CDR3. From germline, CDR1 is SEHNR and CDR2 FQNEAQ (reference sequence). V dropped 4 bases and J dropped 5 bases, with 17 bases sitting between them. The CDR3 DNA is TGTGCCAGCAGCTCTTCCTGGCGAGGGGGGACTGAAGCTTTCTTT. Translating it yields CASSSSWRGGTEAFF. The full variable domain, completed using reference TRBV7-9 and TRBJ1-1, is DTGVSQNPRHKITKRGQNVTFRCDPISEHNRLYWYRQTLGQGPEFLTYFQNEAQLEKSRLLSDRFSAERPKGSFSTLEIQRTEQGDSAMYLCASSSSWRGGTEAFFGQGTRLTVV.

This clonotype has just a few counts. The V call is TRBV20-1, the J call TRBJ1-2, with 7 bases matching TRBD1. Per germline, CDR1 DFQATT and CDR2 SNEGSKA (reference sequence). Trimming removed 4 bases from V and 0 bases from J; junction bases left unmatched: 5. The CDR3 spans 14 residues. The CDR3: CSAKTTGTNYGYTF. The DNA for the CDR3 is TGCAGTGCTAAGACGACAGGGACTAACTATGGCTACACCTTC.

The table lists this clonotype with a few counts. The V gene is TRBV3-1, the J gene TRBJ2-1; 9 bases are a match to TRBD2. V lost 4 bases and J lost 7; bases outside the gene matches: 5. Germline V gene lookup returns CDR1 LGHDT and CDR2 YNNKEL (reference sequence). The CDR3 length is 14 residues. Written as DNA, the CDR3 is TGTGCCAGCAGCCCCGCGGGAGGGACAAATGAGCAGTTCTTC. It is translated as CASSPAGGTNEQFF.

The chain carries TRBV29-1 and TRBJ2-1, with a tentative D call TRBD1 (5 bases). The CDR3 has 14 amino acids. V was clipped by 3 bases and J by 1 base, with 10 bases between them. The V gene's germline CDR1 is SQVTM and CDR2 ANQGSEA. The chain's CDR3 is CSVDREGSYNEQFF. The DNA for the CDR3 is TGCAGCGTTGACAGGGAAGGTTCCTACAATGAGCAGTTCTTC.

This clonotype was observed many times. This chain uses TRBV9 with TRBJ1-2; D gene uncertain. The CDR3 has 13 residues. V lost 0 bases, J lost 8 bases, and 11 bases lay in between. The V gene's germline CDR1 is SGDLS and CDR2 YYNGEE. The CDR3, as DNA: TGTGCCAGCAGCGTAGAAGGAGGTAGCGGCTACACCTTC. Protein product: CASSVEGGSGYTF.

Remarks on this clonotype: No conserved phenylalanine or tryptophan is present at the end of the CDR3, so a read error is the likely explanation. The limits of the CDR3 on the DNA are not certain, so only TCRdb's listed CDR3 is given. Here the CDR3 reads CASSLGGPLAL. V usage is TRBV11-2 and J usage is TRBJ2-1; no DNA check was done on the table's D call, TRBD2. The CDR3 totals 11 residues, both ends included. Germline V lookup: CDR1 SGHAT, CDR2 FQNNGV.

V is TRBV7-2 and J is TRBJ2-1; 9 bases fit TRBD1. This CDR3 contains 16 residues. Germline V gene data show CDR1 as SGHTA and CDR2 as FQGNSA. V trimming: 1 base; J trimming: 6 bases; junction bases outside the gene matches: 7. The CDR3 nucleotides read TGTGCCAGCAGCTTAGTCGGGACAGGGCAGGGCAATGAGCAGTTCTTC. Translated: CASSLVGTGQGNEQFF.

This clonotype was seen many times. This sequence joins TRBV20-1 and TRBJ1-5, with TRBD1 as a possible D gene (6 bases). V gave up 8 bases and J gave up 1 base, with 12 bases separating them. Germline CDR1 reads DFQATT; CDR2 reads SNEGSKA (reference sequence). The CDR3 runs 13 residues. CDR3 protein: CSSEQGSNQPQHF. CDR3 DNA sequence: TGCAGTTCGGAACAGGGAAGCAATCAGCCCCAGCATTTT.

This clonotype was detected ten times or more. The V call is TRBV20-1, the J call TRBJ2-3, with TRBD2 matching over 11 bases. Germline CDR1 and CDR2: DFQATT and SNEGSKA (reference sequence). The CDR3 has 15 residues. Trimming removed 3 bases from V and 2 bases from J; junction bases left unmatched: 4. Here the CDR3 DNA reads TGCAGTGCTAGGACTAGCGGGGTGTCCACAGATACGCAGTATTTT. Protein product: CSARTSGVSTDTQYF.

The V gene is TRBV10-3, the J gene TRBJ2-7, with unresolved D. Germline CDR1 reads ENHRY; CDR2 reads SYGVKD. The CDR3 runs to 12 residues. The germline V and J ends were trimmed by 8 bases and 3 bases, with 11 bases remaining between them. CDR3 in DNA: TGTGCCATCGGGAACGTCGGCTACGAGCAGTACTTC. Translation gives CAIGNVGYEQYF.

The table lists this clonotype with many counts. The chain has TRBV28 and TRBJ2-7, with D tentatively TRBD1 (6 bases). The CDR3 covers 16 residues. CDR1 is MDHEN, CDR2 SYDVKM, per germline. V gave up 6 bases and J gave up 2 bases, with 20 bases separating them. In DNA form, the CDR3 reads TGTGCCAGCAGCTACCTCCTCCAGGGGCTCCCCTACGAGCAGTACTTC. Residues: CASSYLLQGLPYEQYF.

This clonotype was picked up a small number of times. V gene TRBV10-3 combines with J gene TRBJ2-7; 10 nucleotides match TRBD1. The CDR3 covers 19 residues. Germline CDR1 ENHRY, CDR2 SYGVKD. With V trimmed by 0 bases and J by 5 bases, 16 bases remained unmatched. The CDR3 DNA sequence: TGTGCCATCAGTGAGTCGACGAGAACGCGGGACAGGGGTGGTAACGAGCAGTACTTC. Translating it yields CAISESTRTRDRGGNEQYF.

This clonotype was seen a handful of times. One junction end does not reproduce the germline sequence, and a read error may be involved. The rearrangement joins TRBV11-2 to TRBJ1-2; D might be TRBD1 (5 bases). CDR3 size: 12 residues. Germline CDR1 is SGHAT and CDR2 is FQNNGV. This CDR3 is CASSLEPGRPAF. The CDR3 DNA reads as TGTGCCAGCAGCTTGGAACCGGGACGGCCCGCCTTC.

This clonotype was picked up many times. This chain links TRBV12-3 or TRBV12-4 with TRBJ2-3; D gene unclear. The CDR3 totals 12 residues. Trimming stripped 5 bases from V and 6 bases from J, with 9 bases between. In DNA form, the CDR3 reads TGTGCCAGCAGTCAAAGTGGGGATACGCAGTATTTT. Amino acid sequence: CASSQSGDTQYF.